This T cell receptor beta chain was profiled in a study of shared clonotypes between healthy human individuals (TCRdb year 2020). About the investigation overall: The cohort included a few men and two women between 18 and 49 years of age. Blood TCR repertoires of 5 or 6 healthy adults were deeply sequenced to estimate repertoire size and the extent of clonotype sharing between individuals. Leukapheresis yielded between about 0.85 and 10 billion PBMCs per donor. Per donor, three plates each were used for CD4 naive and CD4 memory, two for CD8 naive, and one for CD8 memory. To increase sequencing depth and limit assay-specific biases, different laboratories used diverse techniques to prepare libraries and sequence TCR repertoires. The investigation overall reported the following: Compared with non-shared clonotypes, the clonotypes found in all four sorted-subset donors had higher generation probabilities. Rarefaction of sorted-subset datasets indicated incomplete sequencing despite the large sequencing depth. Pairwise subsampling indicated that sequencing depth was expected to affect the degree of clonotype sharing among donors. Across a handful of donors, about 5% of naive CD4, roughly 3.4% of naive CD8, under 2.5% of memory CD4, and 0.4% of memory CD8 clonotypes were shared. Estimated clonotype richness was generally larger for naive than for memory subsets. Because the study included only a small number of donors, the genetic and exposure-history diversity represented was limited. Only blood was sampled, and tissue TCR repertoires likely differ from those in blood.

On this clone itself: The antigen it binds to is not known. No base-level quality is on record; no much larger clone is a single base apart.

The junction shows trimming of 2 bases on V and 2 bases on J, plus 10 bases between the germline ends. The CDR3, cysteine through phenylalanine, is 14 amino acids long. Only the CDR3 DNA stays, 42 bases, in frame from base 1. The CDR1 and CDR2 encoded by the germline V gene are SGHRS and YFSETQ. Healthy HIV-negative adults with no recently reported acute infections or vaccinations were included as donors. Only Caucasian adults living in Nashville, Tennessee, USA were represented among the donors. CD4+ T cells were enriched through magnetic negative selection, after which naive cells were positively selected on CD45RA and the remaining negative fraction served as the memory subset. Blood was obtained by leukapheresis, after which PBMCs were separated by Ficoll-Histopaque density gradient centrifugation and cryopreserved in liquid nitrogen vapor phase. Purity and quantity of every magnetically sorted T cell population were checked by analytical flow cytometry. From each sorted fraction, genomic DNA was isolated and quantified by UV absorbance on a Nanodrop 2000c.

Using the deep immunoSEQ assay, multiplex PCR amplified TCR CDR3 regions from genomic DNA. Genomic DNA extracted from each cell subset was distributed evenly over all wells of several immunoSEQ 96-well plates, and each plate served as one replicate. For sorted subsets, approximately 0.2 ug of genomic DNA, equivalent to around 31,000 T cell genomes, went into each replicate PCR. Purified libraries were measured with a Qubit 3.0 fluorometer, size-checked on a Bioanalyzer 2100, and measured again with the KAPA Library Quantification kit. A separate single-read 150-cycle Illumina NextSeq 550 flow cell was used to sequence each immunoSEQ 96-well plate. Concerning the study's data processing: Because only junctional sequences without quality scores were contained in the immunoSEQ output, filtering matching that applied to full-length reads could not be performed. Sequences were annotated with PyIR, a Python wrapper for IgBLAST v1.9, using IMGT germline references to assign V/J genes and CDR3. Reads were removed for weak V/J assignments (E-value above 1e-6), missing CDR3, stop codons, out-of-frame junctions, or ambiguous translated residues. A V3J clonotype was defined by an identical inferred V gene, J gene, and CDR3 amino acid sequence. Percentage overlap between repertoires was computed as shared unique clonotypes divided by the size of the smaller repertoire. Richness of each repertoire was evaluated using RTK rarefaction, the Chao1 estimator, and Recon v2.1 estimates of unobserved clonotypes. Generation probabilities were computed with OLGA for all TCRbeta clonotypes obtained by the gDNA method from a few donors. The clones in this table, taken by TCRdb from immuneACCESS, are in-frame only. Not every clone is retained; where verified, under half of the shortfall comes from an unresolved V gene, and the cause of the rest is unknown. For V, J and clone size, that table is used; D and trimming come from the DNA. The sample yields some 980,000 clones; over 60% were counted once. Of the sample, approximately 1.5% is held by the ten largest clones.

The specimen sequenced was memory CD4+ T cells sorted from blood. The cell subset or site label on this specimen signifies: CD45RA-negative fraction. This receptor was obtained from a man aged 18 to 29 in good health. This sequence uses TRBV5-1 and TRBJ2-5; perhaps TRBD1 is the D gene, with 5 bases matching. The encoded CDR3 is CASSFSRTQETQYF. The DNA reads TGCGCCAGCAGCTTTTCGAGGACACAAGAGACCCAGTACTTC.